This TCR beta chain was found in a study of blood T cell repertoires in COVID-19. Study background: The United States, Italy and Spain supplied acute and convalescent COVID-19 samples. PBMCs, B-cell-depleted T cells, or T cells provided the cDNA or gDNA that made up the material.

Per the original data handling: By means of reference gene primer amplification, nucleated cell counts were estimated. The protocol was immunoSEQ multiplex PCR, while the TCRdb copy is restricted to in-frame clones and leaves out a portion. The D gene and trimming were derived from the DNA, and the V and J assignments and clone size from that table. This table has under 200,000 clones, 86% appearing once. Deletions cut 5 bases from V and 8 bases from J, with 18 bases between. The V gene's germline CDR1 is SGHVS and CDR2 FNYEAQ. The CDR3 is 15 residues long. The sample was peripheral blood. The sequence was collected from a man aged 45-65 years with active or convalescent COVID-19. This chain links TRBV7-6 with TRBJ1-4; tentatively, D is TRBD1 (5 bases). CDR3 residues: CASSQGIQGREKLFF. As DNA, the CDR3 is TGTGCCAGCAGCCAAGGGATTCAGGGTCGCGAAAAACTGTTTTTT.